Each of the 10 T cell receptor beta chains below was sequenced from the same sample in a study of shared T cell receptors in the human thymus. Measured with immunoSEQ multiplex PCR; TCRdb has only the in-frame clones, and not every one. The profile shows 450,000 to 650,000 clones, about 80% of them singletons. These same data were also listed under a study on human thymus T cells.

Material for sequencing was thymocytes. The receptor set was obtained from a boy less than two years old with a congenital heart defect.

Here the CDR3 reads CASSPRPGTAKISNQPQHF. In DNA form, the CDR3 reads TGTGCCAGCAGTCCGCGACCGGGAACAGCAAAAATTAGCAATCAGCCCCAGCATTTT. The chain links TRBV5-6 to TRBJ1-5; no definite D call. Germline lookup yields CDR1 SGHDT and CDR2 YYEEEE. The V and J ends lost 5 bases and 0 bases respectively, with 24 bases between them. This CDR3 has 19 amino acids.

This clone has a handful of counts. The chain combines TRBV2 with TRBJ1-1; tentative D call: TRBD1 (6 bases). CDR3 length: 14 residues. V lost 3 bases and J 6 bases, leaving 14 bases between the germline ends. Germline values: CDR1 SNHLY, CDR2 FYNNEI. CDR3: CASSEDRSEAEAFF. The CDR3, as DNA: TGTGCCAGCAGTGAGGACAGATCGGAGGCTGAAGCTTTCTTT.

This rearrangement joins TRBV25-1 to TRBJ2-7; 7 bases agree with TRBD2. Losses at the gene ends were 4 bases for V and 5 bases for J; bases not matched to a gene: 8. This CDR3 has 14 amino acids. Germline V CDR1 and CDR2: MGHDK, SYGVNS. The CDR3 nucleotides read TGTGCCAGCAGTGGGACTAGTCTGTGGGACGAGCAGTACTTC. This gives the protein CASSGTSLWDEQYF.

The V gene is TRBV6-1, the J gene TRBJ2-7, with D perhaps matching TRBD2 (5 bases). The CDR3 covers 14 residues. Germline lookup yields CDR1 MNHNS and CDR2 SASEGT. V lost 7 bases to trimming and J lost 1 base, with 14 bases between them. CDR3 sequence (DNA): TGTGCCAGCAAGTATCTAGCCTCGTCCTACGAGCAGTACTTC. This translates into CASKYLASSYEQYF.

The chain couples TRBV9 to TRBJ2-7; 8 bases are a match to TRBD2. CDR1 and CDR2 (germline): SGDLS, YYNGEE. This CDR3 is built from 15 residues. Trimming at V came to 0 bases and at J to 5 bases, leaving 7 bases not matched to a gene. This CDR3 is CASSVEGLAADEQYF. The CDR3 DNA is TGTGCCAGCAGCGTAGAAGGACTAGCTGCGGACGAGCAGTACTTC.

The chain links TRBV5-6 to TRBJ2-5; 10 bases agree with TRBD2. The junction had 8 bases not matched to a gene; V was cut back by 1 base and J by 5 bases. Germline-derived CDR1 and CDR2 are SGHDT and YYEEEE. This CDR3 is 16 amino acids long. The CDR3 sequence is CASSLKREGRGETQYF. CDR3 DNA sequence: TGTGCCAGCAGCTTGAAGCGGGAGGGCCGGGGGGAGACCCAGTACTTC.

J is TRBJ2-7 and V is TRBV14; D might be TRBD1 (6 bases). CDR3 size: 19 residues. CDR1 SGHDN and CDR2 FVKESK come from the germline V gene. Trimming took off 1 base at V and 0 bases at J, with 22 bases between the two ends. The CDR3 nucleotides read TGTGCCAGCAGCCAAGGCCCACCCCTCAGGGGTACCTACTCCTACGAGCAGTACTTC. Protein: CASSQGPPLRGTYSYEQYF.

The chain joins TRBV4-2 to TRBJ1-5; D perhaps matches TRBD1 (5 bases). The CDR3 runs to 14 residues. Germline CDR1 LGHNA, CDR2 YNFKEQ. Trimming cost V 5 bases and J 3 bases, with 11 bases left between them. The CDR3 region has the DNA TGTGCCAGCAGCTTTTCAGGGATCAATCAGCCCCAGCATTTT. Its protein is CASSFSGINQPQHF.

The CDR3 protein is CASSLTGLAREQYF. The CDR3 coding sequence is TGTGCCAGCAGTCTAACCGGACTAGCAAGGGAGCAGTACTTC. The chain combines TRBV6-6 with TRBJ2-7; 8 nucleotides align to TRBD2. The V gene's germline CDR1 is MNHNY and CDR2 SVGAGI (reference sequence). This CDR3 region has 14 residues. The ends lost 5 bases at V and 7 bases at J; junction bases unmatched: 10.

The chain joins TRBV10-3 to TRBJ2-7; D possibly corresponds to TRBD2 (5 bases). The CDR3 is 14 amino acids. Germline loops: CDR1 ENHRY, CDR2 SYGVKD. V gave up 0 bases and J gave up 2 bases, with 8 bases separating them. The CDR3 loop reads CAISESQRTYEQYF. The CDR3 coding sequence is TGTGCCATCAGTGAGTCGCAGCGGACCTACGAGCAGTACTTC.